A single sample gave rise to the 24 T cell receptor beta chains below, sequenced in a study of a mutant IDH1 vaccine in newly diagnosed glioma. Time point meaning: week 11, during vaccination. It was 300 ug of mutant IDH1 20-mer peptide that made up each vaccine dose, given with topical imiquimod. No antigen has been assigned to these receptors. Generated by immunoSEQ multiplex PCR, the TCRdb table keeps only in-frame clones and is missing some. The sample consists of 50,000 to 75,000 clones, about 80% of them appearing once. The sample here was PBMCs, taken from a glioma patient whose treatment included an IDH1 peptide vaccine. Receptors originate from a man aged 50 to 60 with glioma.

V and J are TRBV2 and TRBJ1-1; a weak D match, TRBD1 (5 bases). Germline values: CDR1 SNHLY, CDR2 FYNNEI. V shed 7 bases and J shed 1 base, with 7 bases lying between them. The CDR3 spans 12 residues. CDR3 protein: CASIGANTEAFF. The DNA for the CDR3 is TGTGCCAGCATAGGGGCGAACACTGAAGCTTTCTTT.

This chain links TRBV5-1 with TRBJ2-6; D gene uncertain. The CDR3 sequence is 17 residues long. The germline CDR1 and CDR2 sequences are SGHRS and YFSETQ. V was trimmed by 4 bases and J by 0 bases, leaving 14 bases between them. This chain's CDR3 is CASSPLRPNSGANVLTF. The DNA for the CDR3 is TGCGCCAGCAGCCCCCTCCGGCCGAACTCTGGGGCCAACGTCCTGACTTTC.

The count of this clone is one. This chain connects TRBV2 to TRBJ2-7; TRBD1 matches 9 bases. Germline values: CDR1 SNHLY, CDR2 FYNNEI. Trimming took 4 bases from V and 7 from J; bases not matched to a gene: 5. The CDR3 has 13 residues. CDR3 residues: CASSVQGAAEQYF. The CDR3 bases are TGTGCCAGCAGTGTACAGGGGGCGGCGGAGCAGTACTTC.

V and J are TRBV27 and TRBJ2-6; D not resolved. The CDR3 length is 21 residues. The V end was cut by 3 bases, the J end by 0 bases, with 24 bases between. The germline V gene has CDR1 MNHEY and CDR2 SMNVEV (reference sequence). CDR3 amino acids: CASSFKVSGVLSPSGANVLTF. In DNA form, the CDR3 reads TGTGCCAGCAGTTTCAAGGTCTCAGGCGTACTAAGTCCCTCTGGGGCCAACGTCCTGACTTTC.

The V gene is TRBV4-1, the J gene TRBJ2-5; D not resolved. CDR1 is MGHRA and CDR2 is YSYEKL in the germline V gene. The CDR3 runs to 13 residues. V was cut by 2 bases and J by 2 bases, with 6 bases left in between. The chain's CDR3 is CASSQRLQETQYF. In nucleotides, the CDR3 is TGCGCCAGCAGCCAACGGCTACAAGAGACCCAGTACTTC.

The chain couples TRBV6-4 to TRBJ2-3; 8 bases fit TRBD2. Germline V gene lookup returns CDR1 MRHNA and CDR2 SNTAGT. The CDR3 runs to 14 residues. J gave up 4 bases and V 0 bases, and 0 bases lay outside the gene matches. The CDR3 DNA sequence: TGTGCCAGCAGTGACTCTAGCGGGGCAGATACGCAGTATTTT. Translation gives CASSDSSGADTQYF.

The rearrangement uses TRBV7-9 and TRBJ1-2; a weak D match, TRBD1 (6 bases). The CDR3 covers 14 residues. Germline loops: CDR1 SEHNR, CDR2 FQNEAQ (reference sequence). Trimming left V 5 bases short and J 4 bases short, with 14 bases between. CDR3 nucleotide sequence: TGTGCCAGCAGCCAGACCCAGGGGACCTATGGCTACACCTTC. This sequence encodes CASSQTQGTYGYTF.

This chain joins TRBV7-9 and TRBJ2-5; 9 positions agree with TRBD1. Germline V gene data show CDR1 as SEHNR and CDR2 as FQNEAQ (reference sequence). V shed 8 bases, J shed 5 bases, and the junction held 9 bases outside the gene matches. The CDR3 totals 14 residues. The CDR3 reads CASRTGAERETQYF. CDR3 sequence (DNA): TGTGCCAGCCGGACAGGGGCTGAGAGGGAGACCCAGTACTTC.

The CDR3 reads CASSLGPGTGEQYF. CDR3 in DNA: TGTGCCAGCAGCTTAGGTCCGGGGACCGGGGAGCAGTACTTC. The genes are TRBV11-3 and TRBJ2-7; D possibly matches TRBD1 or TRBD2 (5 bases each). This CDR3 region has 14 residues. The germline CDR1 and CDR2 sequences are SGHNT and YENEEA. Trimming removed 1 base at V and 7 bases at J, with 14 bases between.

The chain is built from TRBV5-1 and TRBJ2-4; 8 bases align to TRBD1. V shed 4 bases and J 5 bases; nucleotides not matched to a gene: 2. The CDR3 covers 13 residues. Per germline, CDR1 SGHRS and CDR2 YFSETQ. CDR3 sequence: CASSRTGQNIQYF. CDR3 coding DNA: TGCGCCAGCAGCAGGACAGGGCAAAACATTCAGTACTTC.

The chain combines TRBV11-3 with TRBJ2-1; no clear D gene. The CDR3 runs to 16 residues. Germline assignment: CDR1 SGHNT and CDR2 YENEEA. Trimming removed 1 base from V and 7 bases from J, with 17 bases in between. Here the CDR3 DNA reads TGTGCCAGCAGCTTAGTTTTCGGCCCTCTGAATAATGAGCAGTTCTTC. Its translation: CASSLVFGPLNNEQFF.

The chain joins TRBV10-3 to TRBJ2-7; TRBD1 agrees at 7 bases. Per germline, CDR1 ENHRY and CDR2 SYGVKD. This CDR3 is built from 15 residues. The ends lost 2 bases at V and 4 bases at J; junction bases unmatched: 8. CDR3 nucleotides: TGTGCCATCAGTGAGAGAGGGGGCGCGTCGTACGAGCAGTACTTC. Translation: CAISERGGASYEQYF.

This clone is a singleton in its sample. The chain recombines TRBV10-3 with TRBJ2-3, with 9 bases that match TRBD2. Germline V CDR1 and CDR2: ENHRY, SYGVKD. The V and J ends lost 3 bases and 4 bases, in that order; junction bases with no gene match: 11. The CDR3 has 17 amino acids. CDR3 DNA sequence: TGTGCCATCAGTGAATTTTCGGCGGGGGGGCTCGCAGATACGCAGTATTTT. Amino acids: CAISEFSAGGLADTQYF.

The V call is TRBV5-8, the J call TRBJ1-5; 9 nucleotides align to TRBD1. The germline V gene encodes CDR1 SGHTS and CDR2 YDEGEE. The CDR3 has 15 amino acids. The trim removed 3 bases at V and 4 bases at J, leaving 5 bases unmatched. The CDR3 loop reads CASSSGQGTNQPQHF. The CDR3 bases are TGTGCCAGCAGCTCGGGACAGGGAACGAATCAGCCCCAGCATTTT.

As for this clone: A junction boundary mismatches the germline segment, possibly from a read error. The CDR3 sequence: CASSFRSFEQYF. CDR3 in DNA: TGTGCCAGCAGCTTTCGATCCTTCGAGCAGTACTTC. This chain links TRBV7-9 with TRBJ2-7; no clear D gene. This CDR3 is 12 amino acids long. Germline V CDR1 and CDR2: SEHNR, FQNEAQ (reference sequence).

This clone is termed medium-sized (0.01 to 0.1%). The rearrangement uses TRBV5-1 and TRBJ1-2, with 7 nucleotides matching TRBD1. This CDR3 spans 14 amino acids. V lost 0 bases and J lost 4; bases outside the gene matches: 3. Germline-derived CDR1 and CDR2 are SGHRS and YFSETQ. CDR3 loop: CASSLGDSVYGYTF. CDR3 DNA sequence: TGCGCCAGCAGCTTGGGGGACAGTGTCTATGGCTACACCTTC.

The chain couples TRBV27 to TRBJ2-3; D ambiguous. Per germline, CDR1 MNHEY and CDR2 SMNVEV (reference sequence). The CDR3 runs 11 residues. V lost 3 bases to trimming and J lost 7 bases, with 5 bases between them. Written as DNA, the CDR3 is TGTGCCAGCAGTTTGGGGAATACGCAGTATTTT. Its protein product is CASSLGNTQYF.

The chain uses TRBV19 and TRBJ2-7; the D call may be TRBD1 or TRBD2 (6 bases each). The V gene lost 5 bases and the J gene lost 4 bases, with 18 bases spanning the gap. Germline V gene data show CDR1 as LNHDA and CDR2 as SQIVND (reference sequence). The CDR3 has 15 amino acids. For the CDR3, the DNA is TGTGCCAGTAGTCAACCAGGGCGAGGGGGGTACGAGCAGTACTTC. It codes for CASSQPGRGGYEQYF.

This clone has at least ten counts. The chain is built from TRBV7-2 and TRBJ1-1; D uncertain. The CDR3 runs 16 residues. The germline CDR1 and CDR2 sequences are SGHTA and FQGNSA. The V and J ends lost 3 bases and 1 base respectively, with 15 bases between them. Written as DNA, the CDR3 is TGTGCCAGCAGCTTGAACGGTCTCCTACGGAACACTGAAGCTTTCTTT. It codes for CASSLNGLLRNTEAFF.

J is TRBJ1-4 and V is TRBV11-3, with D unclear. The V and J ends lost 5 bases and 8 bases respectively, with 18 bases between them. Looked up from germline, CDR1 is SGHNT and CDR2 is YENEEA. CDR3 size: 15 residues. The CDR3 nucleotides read TGTGCCAGCAGCCCCACGGCCCAGCTGGGGGAAAAACTGTTTTTT. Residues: CASSPTAQLGEKLFF.

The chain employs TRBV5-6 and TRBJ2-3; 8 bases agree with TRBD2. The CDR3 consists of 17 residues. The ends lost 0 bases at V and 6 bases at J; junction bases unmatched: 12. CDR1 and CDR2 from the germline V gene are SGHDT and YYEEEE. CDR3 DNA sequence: TGTGCCAGCAGCTTGGTGCGGGGGGAGACGCGACCCGATACGCAGTATTTT. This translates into CASSLVRGETRPDTQYF.

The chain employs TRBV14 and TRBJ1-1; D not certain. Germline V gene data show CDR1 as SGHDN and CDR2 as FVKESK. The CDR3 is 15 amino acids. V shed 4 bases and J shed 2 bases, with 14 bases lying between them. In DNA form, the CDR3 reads TGTGCCAGCAGCCGAGCGGGGTCCCTTAACACTGAAGCTTTCTTT. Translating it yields CASSRAGSLNTEAFF.

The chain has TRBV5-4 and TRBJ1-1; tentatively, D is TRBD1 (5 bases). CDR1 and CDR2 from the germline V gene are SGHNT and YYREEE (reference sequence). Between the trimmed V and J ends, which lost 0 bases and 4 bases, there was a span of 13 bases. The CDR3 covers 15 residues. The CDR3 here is CASSLGDLMGTEAFF. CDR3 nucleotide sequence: TGTGCCAGCAGCTTGGGGGACCTAATGGGCACTGAAGCTTTCTTT.

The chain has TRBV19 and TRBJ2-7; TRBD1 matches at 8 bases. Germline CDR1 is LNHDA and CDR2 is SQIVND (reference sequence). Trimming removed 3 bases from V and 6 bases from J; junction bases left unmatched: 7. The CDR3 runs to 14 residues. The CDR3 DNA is TGTGCCAGTAGTATCCAGGGGGCGGTACGCGAGCAGTACTTC. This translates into CASSIQGAVREQYF. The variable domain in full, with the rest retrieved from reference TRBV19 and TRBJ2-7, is DGGITQSPKYLFRKEGQNVTLSCEQNLNHDAMYWYRQDPGQGLRLIYYSQIVNDFQKGDIAEGYSVSREKKESFPLTVTSAQKNPTAFYLCASSIQGAVREQYFGPGTRLTVT.